This T cell receptor (beta chain) was identified in a study of response to subunit inactivated influenza vaccine. TCRdb passed the RT-PCR reads through MiXCR, listing each CDR3 protein once. This sample yields about 540,000 distinct CDR3 sequences, of which under 30% are seen a single time; approximately 2.9% belongs to the top ten. Trimming stripped 8 bases from V and 8 bases from J, with 15 bases between. This CDR3 has 12 amino acids. The V gene's germline CDR1 is SNHLY and CDR2 FYNNEI. This clonotype was detected only a few times. These same records also appear under a second study, on T cells expressing NK-cell markers. That source adds: Researchers built TCR beta cDNA using 5'RACE template switching with UMIs. Sorted CD3+CD56+NKG2C+, CD3+CD56+NKG2C- and CD3+CD56-NKG2C+ T-cell subsets were beta-chain profiled. The eight sequenced donors comprised seven who were HCMV-seropositive and one who was seronegative. In a handful of donors, dominant CD3+CD56+NKG2C+ clones formed about 1.0-7.5% of CD8+ cells. Whether expanded NKG2C+ T cell clones recognized HCMV stayed uncertain.

The source was CD4+ T cells sorted from PBMCs, collected about 12 days after vaccination. The TCR comes from a man in his forties or fifties who received an inactivated influenza vaccine. This chain joins TRBV2 and TRBJ1-2; a possible D gene is TRBD1 (6 bases). The CDR3 bases are TGTGCCAGCGGGCTATACAGGGAGGGCTACACCTTC. Its translation is CASGLYREGYTF.